Listed here are 20 T cell receptor beta chains from one sample, sequenced in a study of blood T cell repertoires in COVID-19. Sequenced by immunoSEQ multiplex PCR; TCRdb stores in-frame clones only, minus some. The data hold 250,000 to 350,000 clones, with around 90% observed a single time. The sample taken for sequencing was PBMCs or T cells enriched from blood (not recorded which). Receptors were obtained from a woman aged 18-29 years who had recovered from COVID-19.

This clone turned up a few times. V usage is TRBV27 and J usage is TRBJ1-1; D gene unclear. The CDR3 sequence is 13 residues long. Trimming removed 2 bases at V and 2 bases at J, with 6 bases between. The V gene's germline CDR1 is MNHEY and CDR2 SMNVEV (reference sequence). The CDR3 spells CASSLAGNTEAFF. The CDR3 DNA is TGTGCCAGCAGTTTAGCAGGCAACACTGAAGCTTTCTTT.

This sequence joins TRBV30 and TRBJ1-2, with TRBD1 matching over 8 bases. V dropped 8 bases and J dropped 6; count of bases not matched to a gene: 8. CDR1 and CDR2 (germline): GTSNPN, SVGIG (reference sequence). CDR3 length: 12 amino acids. As DNA, the CDR3 is TGTGCCCGGGGGCCAGGGGGCCATGGCTACACCTTC. It codes for CARGPGGHGYTF.

Concerning this clone itself: Additional DNA sequences in this sample encode the identical CDR3. This rearrangement joins TRBV12-3 or TRBV12-4 to TRBJ1-2; D gene uncertain. The V gene lost 1 base and the J gene lost 4 bases, with 7 bases spanning the gap. The length of the CDR3 is 13 residues. The CDR3 DNA reads TGTGCCAGCAGTTTAGGGAGAGGCTATGGCTACACCTTC. Amino acids: CASSLGRGYGYTF.

This clone came up a few times. This rearrangement joins TRBV4-1 to TRBJ1-1, with TRBD1 matching over 7 bases. Germline lookup yields CDR1 MGHRA and CDR2 YSYEKL. Losses at the gene ends were 4 bases for V and 1 base for J; bases not matched to a gene: 3. This CDR3 has 14 amino acids. The chain's CDR3 is CASSRGQSNTEAFF. The CDR3 DNA is TGCGCCAGCAGCCGGGGACAGTCGAACACTGAAGCTTTCTTT.

Note on this clone: Additional DNA sequences in this sample encode the identical CDR3. V is TRBV13 and J is TRBJ1-2; possible D gene TRBD1, 5 bases. V lost 5 bases, J lost 4 bases, and 17 bases lay in between. The CDR3 has 15 residues. CDR1 is PRHDT and CDR2 is FYEKMQ in the germline V gene (reference sequence). The DNA for the CDR3 is TGTGCCAGCAGCACCCGGGACTCGGGCGGCTATGGCTACACCTTC. Its translation is CASSTRDSGGYGYTF.

This rearrangement joins TRBV4-1 to TRBJ2-5, with 13 nucleotides matching TRBD2. Germline V gene sequence: CDR1 MGHRA, CDR2 YSYEKL. The ends lost 5 bases at V and 4 bases at J; junction bases unmatched: 7. The CDR3 runs 16 residues. The CDR3 DNA is TGCGCCAGCAGCGCACAACTAGCGGGAGGGGTAGAGACCCAGTACTTC. Translating it yields CASSAQLAGGVETQYF.

The J gene is TRBJ1-5, the V gene TRBV28; a weak D match, TRBD1 (6 bases). Trimming took off 7 bases at V and 0 bases at J, with 16 bases between the two ends. This CDR3 has 16 residues. In germline, CDR1 is MDHEN, CDR2 SYDVKM. In DNA, the CDR3 is TGTGCCAGCACCCCTGGGACATCTTATAGCAATCAGCCCCAGCATTTT. Amino acids: CASTPGTSYSNQPQHF.

V is TRBV7-9 and J is TRBJ2-7; 7 bases match TRBD2. Trimming removed 10 bases from V and 2 bases from J; junction bases left unmatched: 5. This CDR3 is built from 12 residues. CDR1 is SEHNR, CDR2 FQNEAQ, per germline (reference sequence). Written as DNA, the CDR3 is TGTGCCACTCGGGACTACCCCTACGAGCAGTACTTC. It encodes CATRDYPYEQYF.

The rearrangement joins TRBV27 to TRBJ1-2, with 12 bases fitting TRBD1. Germline CDR1 is MNHEY and CDR2 is SMNVEV (reference sequence). This CDR3 is 15 amino acids long. J gave up 1 base and V 6 bases, and 3 bases lay outside the gene matches. This CDR3 reads CASRGTGGHNYGYTF. CDR3 coding DNA: TGTGCCAGCAGGGGGACAGGGGGCCATAACTATGGCTACACCTTC.

This chain connects TRBV30 to TRBJ1-2; 8 bases align to TRBD1. In germline, CDR1 is GTSNPN, CDR2 SVGIG (reference sequence). V lost 4 bases, J lost 4 bases, and 2 bases stayed unmatched. The CDR3 extends over 12 amino acids. CDR3 bases: TGTGCCTGGAAAACAGGGGGCTATGGCTACACCTTC. Translation: CAWKTGGYGYTF.

The chain couples TRBV12-3 or TRBV12-4 to TRBJ1-1; no clear D. This CDR3 has 12 residues. Between the trimmed V and J ends, which lost 8 bases and 4 bases, there was a span of 11 bases. The CDR3 nucleotides are TGTGCCAGCGTCCGTCCGTTCACTGAAGCTTTCTTT. Encoded protein: CASVRPFTEAFF.

The rearrangement uses TRBV7-2 and TRBJ2-3; the D gene is possibly TRBD1 (7 bases). Per germline, CDR1 SGHTA and CDR2 FQGNSA. V was shortened by 1 base and J by 4 bases, with 12 bases between the two germline ends. This CDR3 has 15 amino acids. The DNA for the CDR3 is TGTGCCAGCAGCTTAGGGACAGGAGGGGCAGATACGCAGTATTTT. Protein product: CASSLGTGGADTQYF.

The J gene is TRBJ1-1, the V gene TRBV29-1; D is uncertain. From germline, CDR1 is SQVTM and CDR2 ANQGSEA. This CDR3 spans 14 amino acids. Between the trimmed V and J ends, which lost 5 bases and 3 bases, there was a span of 16 bases. CDR3 loop: CSVLGSFWDTEAFF. CDR3 DNA: TGCAGCGTTTTAGGGAGTTTCTGGGACACTGAAGCTTTCTTT.

The chain combines TRBV10-3 with TRBJ2-3; 7 positions agree with TRBD2. The CDR3 is 15 amino acids. The V gene end was trimmed by 0 bases and the J gene end by 5 bases; junction bases not matched to a gene: 5. The germline V gene encodes CDR1 ENHRY and CDR2 SYGVKD. In nucleotides, the CDR3 is TGTGCCATCAGTGAGTCGGCAGCGGGATTAGATACGCAGTATTTT. Its protein is CAISESAAGLDTQYF.

The V call is TRBV11-2, the J call TRBJ2-7; D might be TRBD1 (6 bases). The V end lost 8 bases, the J end lost 3 bases, and 17 bases lay between the germline ends. Germline CDR1 is SGHAT and CDR2 is FQNNGV. The CDR3 spans 14 residues. CDR3 in DNA: TGTGCCAGCGGTCAGGGGCCGGGGTTCTACGAGCAGTACTTC. Its translation: CASGQGPGFYEQYF.

This clone was detected a few times. The rearrangement joins TRBV9 to TRBJ2-7; 8 nucleotides align to TRBD1. The CDR3 runs 15 residues. V lost 4 bases, J lost 3 bases, and 9 bases stayed unmatched. The germline gives CDR1 SGDLS, CDR2 YYNGEE. CDR3 loop: CASSPRDRSIYEQYF. The CDR3 DNA sequence: TGTGCCAGCAGCCCCCGGGACAGGAGCATCTACGAGCAGTACTTC.

The chain links TRBV5-1 to TRBJ2-3, with a tentative D call TRBD2 (6 bases). Trimming took 0 bases from V and 2 from J, leaving 10 bases between them. The length of the CDR3 is 15 residues. Germline V CDR1 and CDR2: SGHRS, YFSETQ. In DNA, the CDR3 is TGCGCCAGCAGCTTGGAGCGGGTTGTCACAGATACGCAGTATTTT. This encodes CASSLERVVTDTQYF.

The gene calls are TRBV4-3 and TRBJ2-7; D is perhaps TRBD1 (7 bases). V lost 4 bases to trimming and J lost 0 bases, with 13 bases between them. This CDR3 region has 15 residues. Germline-derived CDR1 and CDR2 are LGHNA and YSLEER. CDR3 loop: CASSPGRGASYEQYF. CDR3 bases: TGCGCCAGCAGCCCCGGCAGGGGGGCCTCCTACGAGCAGTACTTC.

The table lists this clone with a count of one. The chain uses TRBV5-6 and TRBJ2-3; D is uncertain. CDR1 is SGHDT and CDR2 is YYEEEE in the germline V gene. Between the trimmed V and J ends, which lost 0 bases and 3 bases, there was a span of 5 bases. CDR3 length: 13 amino acids. Here the CDR3 DNA reads TGTGCCAGCAGCTTGGATAGAACAGATACGCAGTATTTT. It is translated as CASSLDRTDTQYF.

CDR3 in DNA: TGTGCCATCAGGGGAGAACCAAGCGGGGCCCACACCGGGGAGCTGTTTTTT. Translating it yields CAIRGEPSGAHTGELFF. V gene TRBV10-3 combines with J gene TRBJ2-2; TRBD2 agrees at 7 bases. The germline V gene has CDR1 ENHRY and CDR2 SYGVKD. This CDR3 is built from 17 residues. V lost 6 bases and J lost 3; bases outside the gene matches: 13.